This TCR beta chain came from a study of blood T cell repertoires in COVID-19. Clones were sequenced by immunoSEQ multiplex PCR, and TCRdb holds only the in-frame ones, with some missing. The sample holds about 35,000 clones, 83% seen once. The CDR3 sequence is 17 residues long. Germline CDR1 SGHVS, CDR2 FNYEAQ. The V gene end was trimmed by 5 bases and the J gene end by 5 bases; junction bases not matched to a gene: 10. The source is a man aged 50 to 60 with acute or convalescent COVID-19. This sequence joins TRBV7-6 and TRBJ2-5; 14 nucleotides agree with TRBD2. Sequencing was carried out using peripheral blood. The CDR3 bases are TGTGCCAGCAGCGCACACTGGGGACTAGCGGGAGAGGAGACCCAGTACTTC. Its translation is CASSAHWGLAGEETQYF. Variable domain in full (rest from reference TRBV7-6 and TRBJ2-5): GAGVSQSPRYKVTKRGQDVALRCDPISGHVSLYWYRQALGQGPEFLTYFNYEAQQDKSGLPNDRFSAERPEGSISTLTIQRTEQRDSAMYRCASSAHWGLAGEETQYFGPGTRLLVL.